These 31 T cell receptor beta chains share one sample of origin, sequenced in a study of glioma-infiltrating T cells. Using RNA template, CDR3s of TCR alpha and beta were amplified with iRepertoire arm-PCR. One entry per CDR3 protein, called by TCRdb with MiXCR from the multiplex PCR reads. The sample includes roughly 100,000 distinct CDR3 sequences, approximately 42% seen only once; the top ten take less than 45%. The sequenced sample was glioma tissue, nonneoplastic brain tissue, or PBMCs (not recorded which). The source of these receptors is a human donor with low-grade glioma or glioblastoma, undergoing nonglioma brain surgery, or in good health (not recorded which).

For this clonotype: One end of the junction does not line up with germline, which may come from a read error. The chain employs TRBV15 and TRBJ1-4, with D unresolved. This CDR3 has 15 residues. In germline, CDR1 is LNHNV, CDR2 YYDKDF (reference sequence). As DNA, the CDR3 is TGTGCCACCAGCAGAGATACGCGGCTACATGAAAAACTGCTTTTT. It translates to CATSRDTRLHEKLLF.

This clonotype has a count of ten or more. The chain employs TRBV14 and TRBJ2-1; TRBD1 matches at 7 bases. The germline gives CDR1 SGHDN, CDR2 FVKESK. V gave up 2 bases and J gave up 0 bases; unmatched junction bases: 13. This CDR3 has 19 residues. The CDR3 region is CASSQHGFYWDSSYNEQFF. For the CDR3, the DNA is TGTGCCAGCAGCCAACACGGTTTCTATTGGGACAGCTCCTACAATGAGCAGTTCTTC.

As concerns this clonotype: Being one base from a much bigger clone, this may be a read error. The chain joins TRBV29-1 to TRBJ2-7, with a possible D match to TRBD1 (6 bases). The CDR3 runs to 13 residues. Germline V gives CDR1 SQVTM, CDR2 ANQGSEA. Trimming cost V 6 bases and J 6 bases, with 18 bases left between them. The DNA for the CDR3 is TGCAGCGTCACCGGGACACTTACCTGCGAGCAGTACTTC. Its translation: CSVTGTLTCEQYF.

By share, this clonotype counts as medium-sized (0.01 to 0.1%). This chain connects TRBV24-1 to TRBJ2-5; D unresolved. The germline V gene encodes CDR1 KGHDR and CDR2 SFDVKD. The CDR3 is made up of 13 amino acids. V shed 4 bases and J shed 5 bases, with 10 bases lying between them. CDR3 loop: CATSDSPRETQYF. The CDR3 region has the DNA TGTGCCACCAGTGACAGCCCACGGGAGACCCAGTACTTC.

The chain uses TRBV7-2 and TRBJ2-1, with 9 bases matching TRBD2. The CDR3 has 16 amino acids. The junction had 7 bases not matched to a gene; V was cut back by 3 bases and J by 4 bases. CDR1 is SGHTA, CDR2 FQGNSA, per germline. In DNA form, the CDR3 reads TGTGCCAGCAGCTTGGGGGGAGCGGGAGGATACAATGAGCAGTTCTTC. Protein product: CASSLGGAGGYNEQFF.

CDR3 nucleotide sequence: TGTGCCACCGACGGGAGGGGACAAGGCACAGATACACGGTATTTT. The encoded protein is CATDGRGQGTDTRYF. This chain uses TRBV10-3 with TRBJ2-3; 8 bases are shared with TRBD2. The trim removed 10 bases at V and 14 bases at J, leaving 23 bases unmatched. The CDR3 extends over 15 amino acids. Germline loops: CDR1 ENHRY, CDR2 SYGVKD.

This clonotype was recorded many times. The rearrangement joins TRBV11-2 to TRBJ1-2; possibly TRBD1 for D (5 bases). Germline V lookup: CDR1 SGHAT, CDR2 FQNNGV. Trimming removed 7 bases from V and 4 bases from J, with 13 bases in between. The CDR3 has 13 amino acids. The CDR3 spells CASNPPGGYGYTF. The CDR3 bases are TGTGCCAGCAACCCACCGGGGGGCTATGGCTACACCTTC.

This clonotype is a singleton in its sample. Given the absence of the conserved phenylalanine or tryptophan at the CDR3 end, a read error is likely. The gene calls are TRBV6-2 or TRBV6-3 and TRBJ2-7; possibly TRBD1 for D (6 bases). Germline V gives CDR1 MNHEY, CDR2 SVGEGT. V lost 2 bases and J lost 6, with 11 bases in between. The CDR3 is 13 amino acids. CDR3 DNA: TGTGCCAGCAGTTACGGGACACCGGGCGAGCAGTACTCC. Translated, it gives CASSYGTPGEQYS.

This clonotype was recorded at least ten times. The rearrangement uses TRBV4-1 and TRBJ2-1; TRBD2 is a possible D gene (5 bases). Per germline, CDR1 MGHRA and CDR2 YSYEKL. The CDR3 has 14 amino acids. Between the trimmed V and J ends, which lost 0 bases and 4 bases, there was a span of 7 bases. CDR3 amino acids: CASSQERDYNEQFF. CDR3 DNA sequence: TGCGCCAGCAGCCAAGAGAGGGATTACAATGAGCAGTTCTTC.

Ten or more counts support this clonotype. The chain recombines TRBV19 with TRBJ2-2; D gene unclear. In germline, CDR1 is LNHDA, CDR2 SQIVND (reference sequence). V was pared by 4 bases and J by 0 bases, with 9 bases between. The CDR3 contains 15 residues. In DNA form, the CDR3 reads TGTGCCAGTAGTAAAATCACTACGAACACCGGGGAGCTGTTTTTT. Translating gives CASSKITTNTGELFF.

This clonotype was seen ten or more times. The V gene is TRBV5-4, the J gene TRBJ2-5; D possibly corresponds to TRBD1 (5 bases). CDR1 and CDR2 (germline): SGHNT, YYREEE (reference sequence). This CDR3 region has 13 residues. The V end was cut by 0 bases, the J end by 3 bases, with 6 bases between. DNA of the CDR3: TGTGCCAGCAGCTTGGCAGGGAAAGAGACCCAGTACTTC. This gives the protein CASSLAGKETQYF.

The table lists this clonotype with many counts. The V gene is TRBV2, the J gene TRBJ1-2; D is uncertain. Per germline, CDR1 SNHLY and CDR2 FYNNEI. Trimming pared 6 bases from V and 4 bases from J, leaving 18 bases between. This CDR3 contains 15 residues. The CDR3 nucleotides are TGTGCCAGCAGCGGACTAGCCGGAAGGCTCTATGGCTACACCTTC. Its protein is CASSGLAGRLYGYTF.

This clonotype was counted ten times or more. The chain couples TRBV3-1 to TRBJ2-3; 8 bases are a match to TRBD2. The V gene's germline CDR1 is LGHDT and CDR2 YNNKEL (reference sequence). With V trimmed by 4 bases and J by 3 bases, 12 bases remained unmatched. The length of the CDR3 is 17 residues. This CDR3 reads CASSRAGAGERTDTQYF. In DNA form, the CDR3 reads TGTGCCAGCAGCCGTGCCGGAGCGGGAGAACGGACAGATACGCAGTATTTT.

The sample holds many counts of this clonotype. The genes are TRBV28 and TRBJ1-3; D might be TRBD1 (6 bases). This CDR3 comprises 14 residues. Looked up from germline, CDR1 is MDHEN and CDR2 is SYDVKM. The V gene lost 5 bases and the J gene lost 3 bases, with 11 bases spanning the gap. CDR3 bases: TGTGCCAGCAGTCGCGGGACATATGGAAACACCATATATTTT. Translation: CASSRGTYGNTIYF.

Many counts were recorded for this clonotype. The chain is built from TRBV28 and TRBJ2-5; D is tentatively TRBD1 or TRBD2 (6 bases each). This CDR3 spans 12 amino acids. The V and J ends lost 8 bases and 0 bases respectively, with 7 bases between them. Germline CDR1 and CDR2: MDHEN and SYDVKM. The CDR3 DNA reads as TGTGCCAGCGGGGGGCACCAAGAGACCCAGTACTTC. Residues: CASGGHQETQYF.

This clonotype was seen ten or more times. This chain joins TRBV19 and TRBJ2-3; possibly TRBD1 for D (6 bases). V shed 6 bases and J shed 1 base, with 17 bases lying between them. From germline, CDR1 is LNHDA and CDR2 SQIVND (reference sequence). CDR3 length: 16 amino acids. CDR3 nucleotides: TGTGCCAGTAGCGAAAATACCCCAGGGGGCACAGATACGCAGTATTTT. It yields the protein CASSENTPGGTDTQYF.

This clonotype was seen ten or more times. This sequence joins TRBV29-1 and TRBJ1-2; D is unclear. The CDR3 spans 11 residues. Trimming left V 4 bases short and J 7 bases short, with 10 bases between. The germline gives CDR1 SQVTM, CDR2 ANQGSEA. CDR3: CSVVAGSGYTF. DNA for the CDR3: TGCAGCGTTGTCGCAGGTTCTGGCTACACCTTC.

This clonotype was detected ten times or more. The CDR3 is CASSSVYEQYF. CDR3 in DNA: TGTGCCAGCAGTTCTGTCTACGAGCAGTACTTC. This chain uses TRBV6-1 with TRBJ2-7, with D unclear. Germline V gene lookup returns CDR1 MNHNS and CDR2 SASEGT. The CDR3 runs 11 residues. The ends were cut back, 5 bases at V and 3 bases at J, with 5 bases in the middle.

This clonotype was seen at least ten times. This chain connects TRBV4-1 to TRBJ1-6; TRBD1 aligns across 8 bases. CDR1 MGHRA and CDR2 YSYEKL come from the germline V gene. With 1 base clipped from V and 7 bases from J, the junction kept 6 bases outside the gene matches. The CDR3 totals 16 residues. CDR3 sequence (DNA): TGCGCCAGCAGCCAAGTAGTGGACAGGGCGAATTCACCCCTCCACTTT. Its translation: CASSQVVDRANSPLHF.

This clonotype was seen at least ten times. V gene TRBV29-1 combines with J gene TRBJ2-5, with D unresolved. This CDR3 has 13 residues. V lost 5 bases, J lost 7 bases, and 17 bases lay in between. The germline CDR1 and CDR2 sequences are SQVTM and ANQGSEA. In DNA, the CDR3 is TGCAGCGTTATCTTGATTGGACGAGGGACCCAGTACTTC. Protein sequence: CSVILIGRGTQYF.

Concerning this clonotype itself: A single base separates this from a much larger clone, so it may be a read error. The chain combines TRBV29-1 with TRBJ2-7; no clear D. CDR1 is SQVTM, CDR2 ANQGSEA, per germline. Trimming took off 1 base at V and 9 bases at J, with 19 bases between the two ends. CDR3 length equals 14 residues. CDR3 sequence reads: CSVEAPPANGGQYF. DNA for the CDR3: TGCAGCGTTGAAGCCCCTCCCGCCAACGGCGGGCAGTACTTC.

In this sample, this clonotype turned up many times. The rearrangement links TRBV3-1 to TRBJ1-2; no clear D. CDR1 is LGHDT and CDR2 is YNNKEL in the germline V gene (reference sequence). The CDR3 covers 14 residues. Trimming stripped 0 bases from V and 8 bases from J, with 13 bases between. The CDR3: CASSQEGGIGGYTF. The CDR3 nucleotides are TGTGCCAGCAGCCAAGAGGGCGGTATTGGGGGCTACACCTTC.

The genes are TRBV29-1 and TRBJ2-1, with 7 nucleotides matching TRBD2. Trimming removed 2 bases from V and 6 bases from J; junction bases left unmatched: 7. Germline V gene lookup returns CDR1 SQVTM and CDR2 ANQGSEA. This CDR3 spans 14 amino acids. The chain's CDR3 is CSVERAGVANEQFF. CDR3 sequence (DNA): TGCAGCGTTGAAAGGGCGGGAGTGGCCAATGAGCAGTTCTTC.

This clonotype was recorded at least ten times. CDR3 nucleotides: TGTGCCACCAGTGAATCTAGACTCAGTGTCGGGAATGAGCAGTTCTTC. This translates into CATSESRLSVGNEQFF. The V and J genes are TRBV24-1 and TRBJ2-1; D gene ambiguous. This CDR3 comprises 16 residues. Per the germline V gene, CDR1 is KGHDR and CDR2 is SFDVKD. The V end lost 4 bases, the J end lost 7 bases, and 19 bases lay between the germline ends.

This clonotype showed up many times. CDR3: CASSEGRLGGTEAFF. The CDR3, as DNA: TGTGCCAGCAGTGAGGGACGCCTTGGGGGCACTGAAGCTTTCTTT. This chain connects TRBV28 to TRBJ1-1, with D possibly matching TRBD1 (5 bases). The CDR3 length is 15 residues. V shed 5 bases and J shed 4 bases, with 17 bases lying between them. Germline V gene lookup returns CDR1 MDHEN and CDR2 SYDVKM.

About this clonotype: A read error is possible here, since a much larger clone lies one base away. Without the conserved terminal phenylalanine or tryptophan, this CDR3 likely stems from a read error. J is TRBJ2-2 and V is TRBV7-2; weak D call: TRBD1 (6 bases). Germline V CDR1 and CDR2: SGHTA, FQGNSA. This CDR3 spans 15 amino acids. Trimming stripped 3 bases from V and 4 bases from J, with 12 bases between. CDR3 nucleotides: TGTGCCAGCAGCTTGAGTACAGGGACCACCGGGGAGCTGTTTATT. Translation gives CASSLSTGTTGELFI.

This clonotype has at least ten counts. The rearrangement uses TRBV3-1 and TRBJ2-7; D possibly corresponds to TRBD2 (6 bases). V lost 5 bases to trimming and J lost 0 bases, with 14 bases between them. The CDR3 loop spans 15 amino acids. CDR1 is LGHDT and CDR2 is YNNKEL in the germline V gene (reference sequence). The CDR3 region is CASSTGTFRSYEQYF. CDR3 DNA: TGTGCCAGCAGCACCGGGACTTTCCGCTCCTACGAGCAGTACTTC.

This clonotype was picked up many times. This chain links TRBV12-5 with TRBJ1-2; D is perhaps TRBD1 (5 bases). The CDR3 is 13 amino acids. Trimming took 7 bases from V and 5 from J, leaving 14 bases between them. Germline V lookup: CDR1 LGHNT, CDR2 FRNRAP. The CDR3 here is CASAPGVGYGYTF. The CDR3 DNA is TGTGCTAGTGCCCCGGGGGTAGGATATGGCTACACCTTC.

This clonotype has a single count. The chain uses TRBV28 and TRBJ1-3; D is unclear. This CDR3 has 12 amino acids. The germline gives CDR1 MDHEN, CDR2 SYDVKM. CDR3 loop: CESSSPLNTIYF. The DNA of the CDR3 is TGTGAAAGCAGTTCCCCCCTAAACACCATATATTTT.

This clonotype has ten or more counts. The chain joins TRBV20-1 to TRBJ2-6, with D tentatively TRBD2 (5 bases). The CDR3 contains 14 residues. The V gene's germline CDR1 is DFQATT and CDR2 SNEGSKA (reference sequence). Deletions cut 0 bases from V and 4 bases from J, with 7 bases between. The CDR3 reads CSARELAGANVLTF. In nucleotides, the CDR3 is TGCAGTGCTAGAGAGCTAGCCGGGGCCAACGTCCTGACTTTC.

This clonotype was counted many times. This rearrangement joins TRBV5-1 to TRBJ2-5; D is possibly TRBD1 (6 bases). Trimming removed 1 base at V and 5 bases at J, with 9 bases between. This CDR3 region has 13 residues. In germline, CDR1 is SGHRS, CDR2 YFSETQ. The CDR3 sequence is CASSLSGDETQYF. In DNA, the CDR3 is TGCGCCAGCAGCTTGTCAGGGGACGAGACCCAGTACTTC.